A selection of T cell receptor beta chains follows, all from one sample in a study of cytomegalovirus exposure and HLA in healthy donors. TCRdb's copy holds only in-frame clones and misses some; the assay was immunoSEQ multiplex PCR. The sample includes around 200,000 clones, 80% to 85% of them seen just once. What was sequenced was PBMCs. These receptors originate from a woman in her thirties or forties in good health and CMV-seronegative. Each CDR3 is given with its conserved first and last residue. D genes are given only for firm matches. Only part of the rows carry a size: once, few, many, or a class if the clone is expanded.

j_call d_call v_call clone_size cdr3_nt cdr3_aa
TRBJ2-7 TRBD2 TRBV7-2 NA TGTGCCAGCAGCTCAGGGACTAGCGGGGTTTACGAGCAGTACTTC CASSSGTSGVYEQYF
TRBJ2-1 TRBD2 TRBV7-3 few TGTGCCAGCAGATTATCCAGACTTGCGGGAGGACCCAATGAGCAGTTCTTC CASRLSRLAGGPNEQFF
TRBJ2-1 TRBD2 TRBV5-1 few TGCGCCAGCAGCGATCGGACTAGCCAAAATGAGCAGTTCTTC CASSDRTSQNEQFF
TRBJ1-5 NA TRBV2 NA TGTGCCAGCAGTGAAAGGCAGGCCGTCAATCAGCCCCAGCATTTT CASSERQAVNQPQHF
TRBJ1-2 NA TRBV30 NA TGTGCCTGGACCCGAGGAGCTTTTGGCTACACCTTC CAWTRGAFGYTF
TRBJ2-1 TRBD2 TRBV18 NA TGTGCCAGCTCACCACCGGCGGGAGGGTACCGTGAGCAGTTCTTC CASSPPAGGYREQFF
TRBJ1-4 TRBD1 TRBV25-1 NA TGTGCCAGCAACCCGCCAGGGGGAAAAAAACTGTTTTTT CASNPPGGKKLFF
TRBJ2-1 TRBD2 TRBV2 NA TGTGCCAGCAGCGAGGGACTAGCGAAAAACAATGAGCAGTTCTTC CASSEGLAKNNEQFF
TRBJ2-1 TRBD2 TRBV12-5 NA TGTGCTAGTGGGATCGGGACTAGCGGCAATGAGCAGTTCTTC CASGIGTSGNEQFF
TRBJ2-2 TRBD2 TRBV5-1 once TGCGCCAGCAGCTTGGCCCCTAGCGGGATCCCCGGGGAGCTGTTTTTT CASSLAPSGIPGELFF
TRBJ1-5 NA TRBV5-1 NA TGCGCCAGCAGCTTGGGGCCGTATAGCAATCAGCCCCAGCATTTT CASSLGPYSNQPQHF
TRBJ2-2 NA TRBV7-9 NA TGTTCCAGCAGCTTAGTGGCCGGGGGGAACACCGGGGAGCTGTTTTTT CSSSLVAGGNTGELFF
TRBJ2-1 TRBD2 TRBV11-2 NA TGTGCCAGCAGCCTCCCTGGGGCGGGGGTATACAATGAGCAGTTCTTC CASSLPGAGVYNEQFF
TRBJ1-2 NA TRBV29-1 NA TGCAGCGTTGCCAGGGCCTCGAACTATGGCTACACCTTC CSVARASNYGYTF
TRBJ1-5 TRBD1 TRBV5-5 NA TGTGCCAGCAGCCCTGGACAGGAACGGAGTCAGCCCCAGCATTTT CASSPGQERSQPQHF
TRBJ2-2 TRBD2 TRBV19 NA TGTGCCAGTACTGGACTAGCTGGTACCGGGGAGCTGTTTTTT CASTGLAGTGELFF
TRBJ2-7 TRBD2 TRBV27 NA TGTGCCAGCAGTTTAGACGGGGGGCTAGCGGGAGGGCCCATCTACGAGCAGTACTTC CASSLDGGLAGGPIYEQYF
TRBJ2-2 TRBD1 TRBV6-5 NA TGTGCCAGCAGAGCAAGGGGGCGGGTCACCGGGGAGCTGTTTTTT CASRARGRVTGELFF
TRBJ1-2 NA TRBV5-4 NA TGTGCCAGCAGCTTGGGCGGCTTCGGGTATGGCTACACCTTC CASSLGGFGYGYTF
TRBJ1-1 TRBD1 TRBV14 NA TGTGCCAGCAGCCGCCATCTGGACAGGGGGACTGAAGCTTTCTTT CASSRHLDRGTEAFF
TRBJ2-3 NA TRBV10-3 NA TGTGCCATCAGTGCGAGTGGCAGGGCGAAGGCAGATACGCAGTATTTT CAISASGRAKADTQYF
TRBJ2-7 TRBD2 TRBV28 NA TGTGCCAGCAGCCGCGGGGGAATAAAGTACGAGCAGTACTTC CASSRGGIKYEQYF
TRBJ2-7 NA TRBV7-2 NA TGTGCCAGCAGCTTCCTGCTCACTTCCTACGAGCAGTACTTC CASSFLLTSYEQYF
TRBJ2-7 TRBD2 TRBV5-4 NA TGTGCCAGCAGCTTCCGGGGGGAGTCCTACGAGCAGTACTTC CASSFRGESYEQYF
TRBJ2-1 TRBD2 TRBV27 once TGTGCCAGCAGTTCGGGACTAGCGCAATTCAATGAGCAGTTCTTC CASSSGLAQFNEQFF
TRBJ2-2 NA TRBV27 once TGTGCCAGCAAATCAGGGTTCGGCGGGGAGCTGTTTTTT CASKSGFGGELFF
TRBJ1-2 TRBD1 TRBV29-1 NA TGCAGCGTGGACCGGACAGGGGCGGACTATGGCTACACCTTC CSVDRTGADYGYTF
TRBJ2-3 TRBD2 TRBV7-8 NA TGTGCCAGCAGCTTAGCGTACTCTAGCGGGAGTAGGTTTGATCGGTATTTT CASSLAYSSGSRFDRYF
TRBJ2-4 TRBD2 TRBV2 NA TGTGCCAGCAGTGAGTCGCTAGCGGGAGTAGGCAAAAACATTCAGTACTTC CASSESLAGVGKNIQYF